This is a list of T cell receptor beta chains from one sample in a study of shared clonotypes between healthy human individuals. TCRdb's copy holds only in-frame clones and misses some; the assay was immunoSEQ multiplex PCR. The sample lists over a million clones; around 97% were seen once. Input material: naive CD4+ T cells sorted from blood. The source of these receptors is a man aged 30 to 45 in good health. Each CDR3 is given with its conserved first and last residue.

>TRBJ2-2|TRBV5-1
CASSLDGNTGELFF
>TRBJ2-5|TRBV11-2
CASSFGETQYF
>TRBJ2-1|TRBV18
CASSPSGYSYNEQFF
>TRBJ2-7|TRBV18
CASSPPSRDYEQYF
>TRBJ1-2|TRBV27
CASSSSGFNYGYTF
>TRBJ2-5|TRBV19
CASSLIAGAGKTQYF
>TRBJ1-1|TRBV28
CASSFWAAEAFF
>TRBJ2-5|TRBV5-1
CASSSGTSDPPTQYF
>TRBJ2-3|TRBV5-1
CASSLRQGDTQYF
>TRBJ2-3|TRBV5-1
CASKGTSSTDTQYF
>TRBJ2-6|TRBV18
CASSPPSAGGGGANVLTF
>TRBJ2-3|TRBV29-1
CSVVDPQRTDTQYF
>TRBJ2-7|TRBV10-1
CASSGQGNDEQYF
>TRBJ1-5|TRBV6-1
CASRGRDRAGQPQHF
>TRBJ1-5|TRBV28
CASSLGQPQHF
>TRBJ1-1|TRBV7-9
CASSKPGNTEAFF
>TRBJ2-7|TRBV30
CALRGGSSYEQYF
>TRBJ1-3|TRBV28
CATQYLGRSGNTIYF
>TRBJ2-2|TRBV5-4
CASSLGLAGGLGELFF
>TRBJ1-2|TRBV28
CASSQIGLSGYTF
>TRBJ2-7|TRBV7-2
CASSPPFVGEQYF
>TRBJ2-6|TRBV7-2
CASSLDYNRANVLTF
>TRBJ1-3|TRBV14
CASSQDPKGGNTIYF
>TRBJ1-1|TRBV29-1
CSVRTKFGDTEAFF
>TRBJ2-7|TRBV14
CASSHFSRGRDEQYF
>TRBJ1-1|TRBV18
CASSPPQGRYTEAFF
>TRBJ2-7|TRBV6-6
CASGTPLTGRDGEQYF
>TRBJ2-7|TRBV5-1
CASSPGGGSYEQYF
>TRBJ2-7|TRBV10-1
CASSEWTVTTYEQYF
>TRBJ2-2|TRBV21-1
CASSKTKPSGPTNTGELFF
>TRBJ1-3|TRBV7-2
CASSSWGAGNTIYF
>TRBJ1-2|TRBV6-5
CASSYLSGRDGYTF
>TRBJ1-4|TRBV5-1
CASSPAGATNEKLFF
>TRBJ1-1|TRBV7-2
CASSLGQVNTEAFF
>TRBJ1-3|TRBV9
CASSVEGTPGNTIYF
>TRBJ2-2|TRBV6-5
CASTETSGLGELFF
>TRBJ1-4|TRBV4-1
CASSVQGAGEKLFF
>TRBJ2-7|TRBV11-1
CASSLARGLAGPREQYF
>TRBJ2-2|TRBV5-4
CASSLVPTGPGTGELFF
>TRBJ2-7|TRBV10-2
CASREGLAHYEQYF
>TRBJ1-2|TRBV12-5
CASGSPPQTSTF
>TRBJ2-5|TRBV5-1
CASSLQSVAQETQYF
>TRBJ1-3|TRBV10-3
CAITEQGMYGNTIYF
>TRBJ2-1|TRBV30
CAWILAGGSSYNEQFF
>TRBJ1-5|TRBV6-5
CASSTRVDQPQHF
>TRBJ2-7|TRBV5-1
CASRLGQGYEQYF
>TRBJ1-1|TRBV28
CASSLSWGLGVNTEAFF
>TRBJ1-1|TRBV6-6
CASRLTGVNTEAFF
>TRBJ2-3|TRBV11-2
CASSPWTSGGVGPDTQYF
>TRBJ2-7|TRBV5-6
CASSPRAGPYYEQYF
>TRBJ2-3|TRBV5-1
CASSLMGAGDTQYF
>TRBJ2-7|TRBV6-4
CASSDPARYPQDF
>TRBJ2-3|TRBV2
CASSGQGATDTQYF
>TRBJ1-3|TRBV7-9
CASSLVDRKSGNTIYF
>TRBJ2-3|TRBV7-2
CASSPQQGGTDTQYF
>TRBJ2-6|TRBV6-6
CASSYIAGAGANVLTF
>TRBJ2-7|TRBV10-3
CAIRSTGSEQYF
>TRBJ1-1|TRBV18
CASSPPSSGPEAFF
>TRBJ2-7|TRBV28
CASSSGTIEQYF